A selection of T cell receptor beta chains follows, all from one sample in a study of siplizumab effects on memory and regulatory T cells. The method was immunoSEQ multiplex PCR; TCRdb's version includes in-frame clones alone and lacks a portion of them. There are approximately 100,000 clones in the sample; approximately 91% occur only once, and about 2.4% lies in the top ten. The sample consisted of CD4+ T cells sorted from blood. The receptors were sampled from a human donor in good health. Some clones in this sample may be carry-over from other donors' samples. The CDR3 runs from the conserved cysteine through the conserved F or W. The D gene is left open where the match is weak. Where a row states a size, it is once, few, many or the class of an expanded clone; other rows omit it.

d_gene	abundance	v_gene	j_gene	CDR3nt	CDR3aa
.	.	TRBV5-1	TRBJ1-3	TGCGCCAGCAGCTTGATTTCGGATGCCGGAAACACCATATATTTT	CASSLISDAGNTIYF
.	once	TRBV25-1	TRBJ1-2	TGTGCCAGCAGTGACTCAGGGAGGTATGGCTACACCTTC	CASSDSGRYGYTF
.	.	TRBV9	TRBJ2-5	TGTGCCAGCAGCGTAGGGGGGACGCCCCTAGAGACCCAGTACTTC	CASSVGGTPLETQYF
TRBD1	.	TRBV19	TRBJ1-5	TGTGCCAGTAGATCTCTCAAACAGGGGAATCAGCCCCAGCATTTT	CASRSLKQGNQPQHF
.	once	TRBV19	TRBJ2-1	TGTGCCAGTAGTATAGGTCCACCACCCTCCTACAATGAGCAGTTCTTC	CASSIGPPPSYNEQFF
.	.	TRBV7-3	TRBJ2-2	TGTGCCAGCAGCTTTTACACCGGGGAGCTGTTTTTT	CASSFYTGELFF
TRBD1	.	TRBV28	TRBJ2-6	TGTGCCAGCAGTCCATCGACAGGGAACTCTGGGGCCAACGTCCTGACTTTC	CASSPSTGNSGANVLTF
.	.	TRBV5-1	TRBJ1-1	TGCGCCAGCAGCCCGCTCCCCTCAGACCTGGTGAACACTGAAGCTTTCTTT	CASSPLPSDLVNTEAFF
TRBD2	few	TRBV29-1	TRBJ2-2	TGCAGCGTTAGAGGACTAGCGGGAGGGCCGGGCACCGGGGAGCTGTTTTTT	CSVRGLAGGPGTGELFF
.	once	TRBV28	TRBJ2-1	TGTGCCAGCAGTTTATTACGCGGGGAGCAGTTCTTC	CASSLLRGEQFF
.	once	TRBV27	TRBJ1-1	TGTGCCTCCCTCGGAGGGTTACCGAACACTGAAGCTTTCTTT	CASLGGLPNTEAFF
.	.	TRBV11-3	TRBJ2-1	TGTGCCAGCAGCTTAGTTGGGAATGAGCAGTTCTTC	CASSLVGNEQFF
TRBD2	.	TRBV2	TRBJ2-3	TGTGCCAGCAGTCCACTAGCGGGAGCGTATACGCAGTATTTT	CASSPLAGAYTQYF
.	.	TRBV2	TRBJ2-1	TGTGCCAGCAGAATCAACACTATTCCGGGGAATGAGCAGTTCTTC	CASRINTIPGNEQFF
.	.	TRBV4-1	TRBJ2-7	TGCGCCAGCAGCCAAGATCAACAGACCTACGAGCAGTACTTC	CASSQDQQTYEQYF
TRBD2	.	TRBV7-3	TRBJ2-1	TGTGCCAGCAGCCAAAATAGCGGGACCACCTACAATGAGCAGTTCTTC	CASSQNSGTTYNEQFF
.	.	TRBV7-8	TRBJ2-1	TGTGCCAGCAGCCCCCGCAGACTGGCTTACAATGAGCAGTTCTTC	CASSPRRLAYNEQFF
.	few	TRBV19	TRBJ1-5	TGTGCCAGTACCGCGACAACAGGGAGAGGTTACCAGCCCCAGCATTTT	CASTATTGRGYQPQHF
TRBD2	.	TRBV10-3	TRBJ2-5	TGTGCCATCAGTGGGGGCGGGAGGTCAAGTGGAGAGACCCAGTACTTC	CAISGGGRSSGETQYF
TRBD1	.	TRBV5-1	TRBJ2-7	TGCGCCAGCAGCAAACCGAGACAGGGGGGAAGTTCCTACGAGCAGTACTTC	CASSKPRQGGSSYEQYF
TRBD1	.	TRBV9	TRBJ2-1	TGTGCCAGCAGCGTGGGACAGGGGGCTTACAATGAGCAGTTCTTC	CASSVGQGAYNEQFF
.	.	TRBV7-6	TRBJ2-2	TGTGCCAGCAGCTTAGGCTCGGAGTCAGAGAACACCGGGGAGCTGTTTTTT	CASSLGSESENTGELFF
TRBD2	.	TRBV10-2	TRBJ2-2	TGCGCCAGCAGTGAGTCGGGACTAGCGGGAGCTCTGGGGGAGCTGTTTTTT	CASSESGLAGALGELFF
.	.	TRBV6-1	TRBJ1-5	TGTGCCAGCAGTGAAGAACCCGGTCAGCCCCAGCATTTT	CASSEEPGQPQHF
.	.	TRBV28	TRBJ1-2	TGTGCCAGCAGTTTTGATTCGCGGATTTATGGCTACACCTTC	CASSFDSRIYGYTF
TRBD2	.	TRBV19	TRBJ2-7	TGTGCCAGTAGTATACGGACTAGCGGGAGTTTCGAGCAGTACTTC	CASSIRTSGSFEQYF
.	.	TRBV15	TRBJ1-5	TGTGCCACCAGCTTAGAGTATAGCAATCAGCCCCAGCATTTT	CATSLEYSNQPQHF
.	.	TRBV15	TRBJ1-5	TGTGCCACCAGCAGAGATAAGGGACGGTACGCTTGGCCCCAGCATTTT	CATSRDKGRYAWPQHF
.	.	TRBV7-9	TRBJ2-1	TGTGCCAGCAGCTTAGTGGGGAATGAGCAGTTCTTC	CASSLVGNEQFF
.	.	TRBV29-1	TRBJ1-5	TGCAGCGTTCCGGTGAATAGCAATCAGCCCCAGCATTTT	CSVPVNSNQPQHF
.	.	TRBV5-1	TRBJ2-4	TGCGCCAGCAGCCCAGGTCCGGGCATTCAGTACTTC	CASSPGPGIQYF
TRBD1	.	TRBV29-1	TRBJ1-5	TGCAGCGTACAAACCGGGACAGGGAATCAGCCCCAGCATTTT	CSVQTGTGNQPQHF
.	few	TRBV10-1	TRBJ1-2	TGCGCCACCCCGGACAACTATGGCTACACCTTC	CATPDNYGYTF
TRBD1	.	TRBV6-6	TRBJ1-1	TGTGCCAGCAGTTACTCCAGGGGGGACACTGAAGCTTTCTTT	CASSYSRGDTEAFF
.	.	TRBV5-1	TRBJ2-3	TGCGCCAGCAGCTTGGGGCAGGGTAGTAGTCGGACCACAGATACGCAGTATTTT	CASSLGQGSSRTTDTQYF
.	.	TRBV30	TRBJ2-7	TGTGCCTGGAACCGGGACGGATTCTCCTACGAGCAGTACTTC	CAWNRDGFSYEQYF
TRBD1	.	TRBV11-1	TRBJ2-5	TGTGCCAGCAGCTTAGTGTCGGCACAGGGGCGGAAGACCCAGTACTTC	CASSLVSAQGRKTQYF
TRBD2	.	TRBV6-6	TRBJ2-1	TGTGCCAGCCGAATATCCGGGACTAGCGTCGATGAGCAGTTCTTC	CASRISGTSVDEQFF
.	.	TRBV28	TRBJ2-2	TGTGCCAGCAGTCGTCCCGGGGCGAACACCGGGGAGCTGTTTTTT	CASSRPGANTGELFF
.	.	TRBV11-2	TRBJ1-3	TGTGCCAGCAGCTTAGGTCCCGGGCCCGGAAACACCATATATTTT	CASSLGPGPGNTIYF
.	.	TRBV10-3	TRBJ2-7	TGTGCCAGCGGAGGGGAGGGGGCCTACGAGCAGTACTTC	CASGGEGAYEQYF
.	.	TRBV7-2	TRBJ2-1	TGTGCCAGCAGCCGTAACCCTGGCTACAATGAGCAGTTCTTC	CASSRNPGYNEQFF
.	.	TRBV6-1	TRBJ1-2	TGTGCCAGCAGTGAATTCGCAGGGGCGACCAACTATGGCTACACCTTC	CASSEFAGATNYGYTF
.	.	TRBV29-1	TRBJ2-7	TGCAGCGTTAGCATATGGGACTACGAGCAGTACTTC	CSVSIWDYEQYF
.	.	TRBV15	TRBJ2-7	TGTGCCACCAGCAGAGGGGCAAGGAACAAGGAAGGCCAGTACTTC	CATSRGARNKEGQYF
.	.	TRBV15	TRBJ2-1	TGTGCCACCAGCAGAGTTGGCGGAGTCAGTGAGCAGTTCTTC	CATSRVGGVSEQFF
.	.	TRBV13	TRBJ2-1	TGTGCCAGCAGCTTAGACCAGAGCTCCTACAATGAGCAGTTCTTC	CASSLDQSSYNEQFF
.	.	TRBV7-2	TRBJ2-1	TGTGCCAGCAGCTTATCATTACGGGACAATGAGCAGTTCTTC	CASSLSLRDNEQFF
.	.	TRBV5-1	TRBJ2-5	TGCGCCAGCAGCTTTGGGAGCCTCCCCTACCAAGAGACCCAGTACTTC	CASSFGSLPYQETQYF
TRBD2	few	TRBV11-1	TRBJ2-1	TGTGCCAGCAGCTTAGTTGGAACTAGCGGAAACAATGAGCAGTTCTTC	CASSLVGTSGNNEQFF
.	.	TRBV6-5	TRBJ2-1	TGTGCCAGCAGTTACTCTAAATACAATGAGCAGTTCTTC	CASSYSKYNEQFF
TRBD1	few	TRBV28	TRBJ2-5	TGTGCCAGCAGTCGCGGGACAGGCGGCCAAGAGACCCAGTACTTC	CASSRGTGGQETQYF